This T cell receptor beta chain was captured by sequencing in a study of T cells in Graves' hyperthyroidism and ophthalmopathy (dated by TCRdb to 2018 to 2020). As for the study more broadly: Peripheral blood was sampled at the time of initial diagnosis, prior to any treatment. In more than 5 Graves' hyperthyroidism patients, the study also compared T-cell repertoires from thyroid tissue with T-cell repertoires from blood. After sampling, hyperthyroidism patients received methimazole starting at 30 mg daily, and ophthalmopathy patients received high-dose intravenous methylprednisolone. Prospective prediction of ophthalmopathy was tested in an independent validation cohort consisting of fewer than 20 hyperthyroidism patients and around 16 patients who later progressed to ophthalmopathy. The 95 to 100 discovery patients were randomly split 7:3 into training and test sets. According to the paper, TCR Vbeta CDR3 sequencing was carried out on 135 peripheral blood samples, which came from under 50 ophthalmopathy, around 75 hyperthyroidism and about 17 progressor patients. To identify TCR V-J signatures that set the groups apart, the researchers used a discovery cohort of approximately 98 patients, made up of under 50 with Graves' ophthalmopathy and 55 to 65 with stable Graves' hyperthyroidism. What the research found in general, with its limitations: In validation, the model predicted progression to ophthalmopathy a median of about 6.8 months before onset, with over 60% sensitivity and about 72% specificity. Most expanded thyroid clonotypes (frequency above 0.001) were also detected in blood, suggesting blood repertoires may reflect thyroid immune responses. No statistical method was used to set the sample size in advance, and investigators knew the group allocation. A 13 V-J signature model separated ophthalmopathy from stable hyperthyroidism, with about 90% sensitivity and roughly 84% specificity in cross-validation and 80%/75% in testing.

From the germline V gene, CDR1 is SQVTM and CDR2 is ANQGSEA. The CDR3 goes from the cysteine to the phenylalanine over 13 residues. The entry retains the CDR3 DNA only, 39 bases that are in frame from base 1. From V the trimming removes 4 bases and from J it removes 7 bases, while the gene matches leave 5 bases of the junction unaccounted for. Turning to this clonotype: Its antigen is still unknown. No clone much larger than this one lies a single base away; base qualities are absent.

Stable Graves' hyperthyroidism was defined as the absence of progression to ophthalmopathy over 18 months of follow-up. Hyperthyroidism patients were newly diagnosed, with disease duration under 2 months, and aged 18 to 65 years. Any patient with an uncontrolled infection, another autoimmune disease, pregnancy or lactation was excluded. Diagnoses relied on clinical symptoms, serum thyroxine and TRAb, thyroid ultrasound and orbital computed tomography. PBMCs were separated from roughly 10 ml of fresh peripheral blood using Ficoll-Paque density gradient centrifugation. Trizol reagent was used to extract total RNA, and RNA quality was then checked on an Agilent 2100 Bioanalyzer. The TCR beta CDR3 regions were amplified from the RNA transcripts. For the first round of RT-PCR on the TCR CDR3, the HTBI primer set was used together with the Qiagen OneStep RT-PCR kit. The libraries were constructed in a second round of multiplex PCR and then size-selected and purified. Paired-end sequencing of the libraries was performed with 100 bp reads on an Illumina HiSeq2000. From the authors' description of their analysis: SOAPnuke was used to process the raw data, throwing out any read that contained adapters or uncalled bases, had a mean Phred below 15, or lacked an exact constant-primer or identifier match. COPE v1.2.5 was used to merge the high-quality paired reads, and each unique nucleotide sequence was defined as a clonotype. Clonotypes were aligned to IMGT TRBV, TRBD and TRBJ reference segments using MiTCR v1.1. The analysis was restricted to V-J combinations with a frequency above 0.0001, which together covered 99% to 99.2% of the repertoires. The TCS score was defined as the ratio of F50 (clonal expansion) to E x V (chaos), calculated using BLOSUM62-based TCRdist between CDR3 peptides within each V-J. Welch's t-statistics and random forest reduced fewer than 550 V-J features to 10 to 15, which were used in a naive Bayes classifier (R e1071). TCRdb reworked the public reads: Q25 trimming with fastp, MiXCR clone assembly, productive beta chains retained. Each CDR3 protein gets just one entry, which takes the most common genes and DNA from the rows behind it. TCRdb, rather than the study authors, made the V and J calls. The sample profile shows over 650,000 distinct CDR3 sequences; about a sixth of them were found once. Clones ranked in the top ten supply under 8.5% of the sample.

Sequencing input: blood. The chain couples TRBV29-1 to TRBJ2-1, and 9 junction bases match TRBD1. The clonotype originates from a man aged 18 to 29 with Graves' hyperthyroidism. Here the CDR3 is given as CSVGDREHNEQFF. The sequenced DNA is TGCAGCGTTGGGGACAGGGAACATAATGAGCAGTTCTTC.